The 10 T cell receptor beta chains in this list originate from one sample, sequenced in a study of T cells after posttransplantation cyclophosphamide (dated by TCRdb to between 2015 and 2016). The control cohort consisted of ten to twelve patients who had myeloablative marrow transplants with methotrexate plus a calcineurin inhibitor and who were sampled 1 year after transplant. The method behind the library was the immunoSEQ multiplex PCR assay. Sourced from immuneACCESS, this table was stored by TCRdb with only in-frame sequences that have V and J called. A share of the clones is absent; for the studies checked, an unresolved V gene accounts for under half, and the remainder has no known explanation. This sample holds roughly 23,000 clones; roughly 90% were observed only once. Of the sample, 8.2% is held by the ten largest clones. Sequencing was performed on PBMCs, taken after an allogeneic stem cell transplant with a calcineurin inhibitor and methotrexate. All receptors derive from a female patient aged 45 to 65 who received an allogeneic stem cell transplant from an unrelated donor, was CMV-positive, and had chronic GVHD only. After a transplant, some T cells may be the graft donor's own cells.

The V call is TRBV10-2, the J call TRBJ2-6; 7 nucleotides match TRBD2. Germline V gene sequence: CDR1 WSHSY, CDR2 SAAADI. V shed 3 bases and J 4 bases; nucleotides not matched to a gene: 0. This CDR3 has 14 residues. CDR3 nucleotide sequence: TGCGCCAGCAGTGAAGCGGGAGGGGCCAACGTCCTGACTTTC. Translation gives CASSEAGGANVLTF.

The chain recombines TRBV6-1 with TRBJ1-2; perhaps TRBD1 as D (5 bases). The CDR3 spans 15 residues. Trimming shortened V by 2 bases and J by 5 bases, and 15 bases separated the two germline ends. Germline CDR1 MNHNS, CDR2 SASEGT. The DNA of the CDR3 is TGTGCCAGCAGTGAACAGGGCGCCCTGAGGTATGGCTACACCTTC. This encodes CASSEQGALRYGYTF.

The chain links TRBV10-3 to TRBJ2-5, with 10 bases lining up with TRBD2. The germline gives CDR1 ENHRY, CDR2 SYGVKD. V lost 5 bases to trimming and J lost 1 base; unmatched junction nucleotides: 1. The CDR3 covers 14 residues. The CDR3 loop is CAISKREGQETQYF. In nucleotides, the CDR3 is TGTGCCATCAGTAAGCGGGAGGGCCAAGAGACCCAGTACTTC.

The rearrangement links TRBV19 to TRBJ1-5, with a weak D call TRBD1 (5 bases). Germline V lookup: CDR1 LNHDA, CDR2 SQIVND (reference sequence). This CDR3 region has 14 residues. Between the trimmed V and J ends, which lost 4 bases and 5 bases, there was a span of 12 bases. CDR3 coding DNA: TGTGCCAGTAGTAACCGGGACTCTGATCAGCCCCAGCATTTT. Its protein product is CASSNRDSDQPQHF.

The chain combines TRBV6-1 with TRBJ2-2; 8 bases are shared with TRBD2. Trimming cost V 5 bases and J 1 base; bases outside gene matches: 3. This CDR3 is built from 15 residues. The germline V gene has CDR1 MNHNS and CDR2 SASEGT. CDR3 amino acids: CASSPTSVNTGELFF. CDR3 nucleotides: TGTGCCAGCAGTCCGACTAGCGTGAACACCGGGGAGCTGTTTTTT.

The rearrangement joins TRBV18 to TRBJ2-7; no clear D gene. Germline assignment: CDR1 KGHSH and CDR2 LQKENI. Trimming took 0 bases from V and 4 from J, leaving 7 bases between them. This CDR3 is built from 13 residues. The CDR3 region is CASSPPTLYEQYF. The CDR3 coding sequence is TGTGCCAGCTCACCACCGACACTTTACGAGCAGTACTTC.

This chain connects TRBV9 to TRBJ1-2; D may be TRBD1 (6 bases). This CDR3 is 14 amino acids long. The V gene lost 7 bases and the J gene lost 5 bases, with 18 bases spanning the gap. Germline V lookup: CDR1 SGDLS, CDR2 YYNGEE. The CDR3 bases are TGTGCCAGCTCGGTTGGGGGCACGGATTATGGCTACACCTTC. Protein product: CASSVGGTDYGYTF. Full variable domain (remainder filled in from reference TRBV9 and TRBJ1-2): DSGVTQTPKHLITATGQRVTLRCSPRSGDLSVYWYQQSLDQGLQFLIQYYNGEERAKGNILERFSAQQFPDLHSELNLSSLELGDSALYFCASSVGGTDYGYTFGSGTRLTVV.

The CDR3 reads CASSLVAGADTQYF. DNA of the CDR3: TGCGCCAGCAGCTTGGTCGCGGGAGCAGATACGCAGTATTTT. The J gene is TRBJ2-3, the V gene TRBV5-1; 7 positions match TRBD2. Germline-derived CDR1 and CDR2 are SGHRS and YFSETQ. The length of the CDR3 is 14 residues. J gave up 4 bases and V 0 bases, and 2 bases lay outside the gene matches. Looking up the rest from reference TRBV5-1 and TRBJ2-3 gives the full variable domain: KAGVTQTPRYLIKTRGQQVTLSCSPISGHRSVSWYQQTPGQGLQFLFEYFSETQRNKGNFPGRFSGRQFSNSRSEMNVSTLELGDSALYLCASSLVAGADTQYFGPGTRLTVL.

V and J are TRBV11-3 and TRBJ2-4; TRBD2 matches 8 bases. With 4 bases clipped from V and 6 bases from J, the junction kept 2 bases outside the gene matches. The CDR3 runs to 13 residues. CDR1 SGHNT and CDR2 YENEEA come from the germline V gene. The CDR3: CASSSGGGNIQYF. The CDR3 region has the DNA TGTGCCAGCAGCTCGGGAGGGGGAAACATTCAGTACTTC.

CDR3 residues: CASSPSPGPNEQFF. CDR3 DNA sequence: TGTGCCAGCAGCCCATCCCCAGGGCCCAATGAGCAGTTCTTC. J is TRBJ2-1 and V is TRBV5-4; perhaps TRBD1 as D (5 bases). There are 14 residues in the CDR3. CDR1 is SGHNT and CDR2 is YYREEE in the germline V gene (reference sequence). V was trimmed by 4 bases and J by 6 bases, leaving 14 bases between them.